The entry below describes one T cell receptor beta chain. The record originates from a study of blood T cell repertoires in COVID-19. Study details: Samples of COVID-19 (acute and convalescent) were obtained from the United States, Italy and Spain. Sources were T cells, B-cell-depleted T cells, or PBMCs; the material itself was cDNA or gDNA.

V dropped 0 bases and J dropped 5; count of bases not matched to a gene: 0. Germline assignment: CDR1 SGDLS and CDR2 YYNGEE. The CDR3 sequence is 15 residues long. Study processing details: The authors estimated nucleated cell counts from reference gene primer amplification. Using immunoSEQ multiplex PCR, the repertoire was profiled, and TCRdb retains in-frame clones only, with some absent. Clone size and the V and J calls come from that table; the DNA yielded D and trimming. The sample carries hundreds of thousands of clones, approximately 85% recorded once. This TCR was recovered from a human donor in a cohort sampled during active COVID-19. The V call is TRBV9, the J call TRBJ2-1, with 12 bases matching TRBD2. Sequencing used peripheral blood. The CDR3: CASSVGLAGDNEQFF. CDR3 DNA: TGTGCCAGCAGCGTAGGACTAGCGGGGGACAATGAGCAGTTCTTC.